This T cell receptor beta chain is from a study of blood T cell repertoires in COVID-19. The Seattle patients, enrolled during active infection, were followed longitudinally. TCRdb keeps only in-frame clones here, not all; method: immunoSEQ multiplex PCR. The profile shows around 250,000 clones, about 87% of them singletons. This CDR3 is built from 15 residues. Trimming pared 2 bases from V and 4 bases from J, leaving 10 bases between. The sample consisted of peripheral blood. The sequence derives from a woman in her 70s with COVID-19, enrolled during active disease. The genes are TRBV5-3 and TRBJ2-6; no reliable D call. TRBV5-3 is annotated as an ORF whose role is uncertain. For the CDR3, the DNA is TGTGCCAGAAGCTTTATCTTCTCGGGGGCCAACGTCCTGACTTTC. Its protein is CARSFIFSGANVLTF.